This paragraph reports one TCR beta chain. Its target is unknown. The CDR3 spans 13 residues. V lost 3 bases to trimming and J lost 6 bases, with 12 bases between them. Germline V CDR1 and CDR2: WSHSY, SAAADI. Next came a second PCR, run for about 6 to 12 cycles, which used a sample-barcoded 5' primer along with a J-beta primer mix. A template-switch adaptor containing 12 random nucleotides labeled each cDNA molecule. From the 5' RACE reads, TCRdb called clonotypes with MiXCR, one entry per CDR3 protein. The table records approximately 820,000 distinct CDR3 sequences, under 55% of them present only once. This record comes from a study of blood T cells in healthy people across ages. Findings and caveats of the study: A greater number of naive CD4+ cells and higher diversity distinguished long-lived donors from aged donors.

Per sample, a minimum of 6.5 million PBMCs were isolated. The chain recombines TRBV10-2 with TRBJ2-7, with a weak D call TRBD1 (5 bases). The sequenced sample was blood. This receptor was obtained from a man aged 55-75 years in good health. The CDR3, as DNA: TGCGCCAGCAGTGACCCCGACAGACCCGAGCAGTACTTC. Amino acid sequence: CASSDPDRPEQYF.